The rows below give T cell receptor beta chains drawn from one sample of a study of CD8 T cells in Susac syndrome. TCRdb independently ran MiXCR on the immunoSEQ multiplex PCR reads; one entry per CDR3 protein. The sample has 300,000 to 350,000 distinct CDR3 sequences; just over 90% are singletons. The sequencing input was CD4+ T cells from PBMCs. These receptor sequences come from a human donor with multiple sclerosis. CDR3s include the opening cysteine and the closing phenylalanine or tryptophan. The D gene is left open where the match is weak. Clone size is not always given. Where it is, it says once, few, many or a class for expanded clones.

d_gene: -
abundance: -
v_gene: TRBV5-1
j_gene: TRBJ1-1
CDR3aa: CASSAGTNTEAFF
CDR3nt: TGCGCCAGCAGCGCCGGTACGAACACTGAAGCTTTCTTT

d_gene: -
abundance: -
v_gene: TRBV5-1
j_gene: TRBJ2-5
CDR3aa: CASSPGGQGETQYF
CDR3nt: TGCGCCAGCAGCCCCGGGGGCCAGGGGGAGACCCAGTACTTC

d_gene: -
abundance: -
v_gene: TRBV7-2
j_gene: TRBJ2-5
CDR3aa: CASSHSNSQETQYF
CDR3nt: TGTGCCAGCAGCCATAGCAACAGTCAAGAGACCCAGTACTTC

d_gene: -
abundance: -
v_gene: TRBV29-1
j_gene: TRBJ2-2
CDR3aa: CSVEVREGAVGELFF
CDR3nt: TGCAGCGTTGAAGTACGGGAGGGGGCGGTCGGGGAGCTGTTTTTT

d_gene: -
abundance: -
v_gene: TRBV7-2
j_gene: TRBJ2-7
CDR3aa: CASSLQGLSYEQYF
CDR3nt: TGTGCCAGCAGCTTACAGGGGCTCTCCTACGAGCAGTACTTC

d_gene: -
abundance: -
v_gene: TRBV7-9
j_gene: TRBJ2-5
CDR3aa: CASHRGTGETQYF
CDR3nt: TGTGCCAGCCACAGAGGGACGGGCGAGACCCAGTACTTC

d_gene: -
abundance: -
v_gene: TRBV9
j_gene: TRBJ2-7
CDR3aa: CASSVQAGPNYEQYF
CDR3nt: TGTGCCAGCAGCGTACAAGCCGGGCCCAACTACGAGCAGTACTTC

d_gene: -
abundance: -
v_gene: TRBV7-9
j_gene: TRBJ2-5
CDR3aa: CASIPKREETQYF
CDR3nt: TGTGCCAGCATCCCGAAGAGGGAAGAGACCCAGTACTTC

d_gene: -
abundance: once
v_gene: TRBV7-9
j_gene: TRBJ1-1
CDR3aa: CASSLARGIRARAGEAFF
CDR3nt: TGTGCCAGCAGCTTAGCGCGGGGGATAAGGGCGCGGGCCGGTGAAGCTTTCTTT

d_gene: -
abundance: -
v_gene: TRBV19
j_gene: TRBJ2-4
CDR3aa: CASSIRPTLAKNIQYF
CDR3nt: TGTGCCAGTAGTATCCGACCAACCCTAGCCAAAAACATTCAGTACTTC

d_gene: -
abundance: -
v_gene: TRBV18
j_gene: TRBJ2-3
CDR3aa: CASSPSAVTDTQYF
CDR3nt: TGTGCCAGCTCACCAAGTGCGGTGACAGATACGCAGTATTTT

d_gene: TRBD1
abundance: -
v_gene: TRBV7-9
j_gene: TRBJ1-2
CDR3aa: CASSPGDRGYTF
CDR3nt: TGTGCCAGCAGCCCCGGGGACAGAGGCTACACCTTC

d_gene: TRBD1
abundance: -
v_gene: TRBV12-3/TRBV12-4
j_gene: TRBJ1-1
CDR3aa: CASSFSRTGMGSTEAFF
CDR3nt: TGTGCCAGCAGTTTCTCACGGACAGGGATGGGCAGCACTGAAGCTTTCTTT

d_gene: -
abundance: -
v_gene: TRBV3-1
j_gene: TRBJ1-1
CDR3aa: CASHAGVMNTEAFF
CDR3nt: TGTGCCAGCCACGCGGGTGTCATGAACACTGAAGCTTTCTTT

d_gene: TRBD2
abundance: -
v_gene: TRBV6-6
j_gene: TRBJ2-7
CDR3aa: CASSYSSSGKSYEQYF
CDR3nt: TGTGCCAGCAGTTACTCCTCTAGCGGGAAATCCTACGAGCAGTACTTC

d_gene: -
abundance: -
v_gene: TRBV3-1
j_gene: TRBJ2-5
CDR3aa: CASSHPTRRAGETQYF
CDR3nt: TGTGCCAGCAGCCACCCGACCAGGCGGGCGGGTGAGACCCAGTACTTC

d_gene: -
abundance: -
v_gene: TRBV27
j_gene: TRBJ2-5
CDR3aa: CASSLSWGPQETQYF
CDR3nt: TGTGCCAGCAGTTTATCGTGGGGCCCCCAAGAGACCCAGTACTTC